This note documents a single T cell receptor (beta chain) sequence. Its cognate antigen has yet to be identified. Per-nucleotide qualities are absent, and no much larger clonotype sits a single base away. The sample belongs to a study of blood T cell repertoires in COVID-19 (dated by TCRdb to the early 2020s). Background on the whole study: Samples from collaborators originated in the United States, Italy and Spain and spanned both the acute and convalescent phases of COVID-19. Where HLA class I and class II types were available, the types were taken from metadata supplied by the sample provider, not from assay-based typing. Samples came from the ongoing ImmuneRACE study (first 160 participants) plus 1,254 subjects from 6 global collaborators. Deeply sampled blood TCRbeta repertoires from subjects exposed to, actively infected with, or recovered from COVID-19 were included in the dataset. The repertoires were made available in a free public database intended to serve as a resource for research on the immune response to SARS-CoV-2. The material from the prospective study consisted of cDNA or gDNA derived from T cells, B-cell-depleted T cells, or PBMCs. The sample metadata nearly always contained a de-identified subject ID, COVID-19 status, age in years and sex. The full study reports these points: Clinical and demographic metadata were provided uncurated, with the amount varying by source and participant.

Collaborating institutions collected whole blood in K2EDTA tubes following their own protocols. Collaborator samples were shipped for TCRbeta analysis as frozen whole blood, isolated PBMCs, or DNA extracted from either sample type. From cysteine to phenylalanine, the CDR3 is 13 amino acids long. This entry keeps only the CDR3 DNA: 39 bases, framed from base 1. Via the germline V gene, CDR1 is MNHEY and CDR2 SVGAGI. V trim: 0 bases; J trim: 11 bases; unmatched bases: 4. TCRbeta CDR3 regions were amplified from genomic DNA using the immunoSEQ Assay, a bias-controlled multiplex PCR. Per the source publication's procedure: Within the assay, amplification of reference gene primers was used to estimate how many nucleated cells each sample contained. Sequence reads were collapsed and filtered to measure the absolute abundance of every unique TCRbeta CDR3 rearrangement. For each sample, productive Simpson clonality was calculated by taking the square root of Simpson's diversity index across productive rearrangements. TCRdb retrieved this table from immuneACCESS and kept in-frame rearrangements only. Not all clones are present; in checked studies, unresolved V genes account for under half, and no reason is known for the remainder. The V and J calls and the clone size are those of that table, but D and trimming were determined from the DNA. This sample lists about 300,000 clones; about 87% were detected once. Roughly 1.3% of the sample lies in the top ten.

This chain joins TRBV6-5 to TRBJ1-1; 9 central nucleotides agree with TRBD1. Sequenced sample: peripheral blood. This TCR derives from a man in his 70s with acute or convalescent COVID-19. The CDR3 sequence is CASSYSQGARAFF. The DNA is TGTGCCAGCAGTTACTCACAGGGGGCCCGGGCTTTCTTT.